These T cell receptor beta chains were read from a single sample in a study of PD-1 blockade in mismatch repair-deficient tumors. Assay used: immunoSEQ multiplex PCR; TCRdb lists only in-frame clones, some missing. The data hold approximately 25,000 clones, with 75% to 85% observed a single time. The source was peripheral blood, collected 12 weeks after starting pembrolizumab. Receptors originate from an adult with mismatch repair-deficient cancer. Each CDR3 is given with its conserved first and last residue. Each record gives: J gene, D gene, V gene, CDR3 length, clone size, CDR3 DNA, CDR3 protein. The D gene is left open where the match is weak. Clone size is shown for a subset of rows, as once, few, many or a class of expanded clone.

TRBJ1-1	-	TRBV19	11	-	TGTGCCAGTAGTCAGGGAGGACGCGCTTTCTTT	CASSQGGRAFF
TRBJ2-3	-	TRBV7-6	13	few	TGTGCCAGCAGCCATCCGAGGACAGATACGCAGTATTTT	CASSHPRTDTQYF
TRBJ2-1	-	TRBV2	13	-	TGTGCCAGCAGTGAAGTGGGTTTGGATGAGCAGTTCTTC	CASSEVGLDEQFF
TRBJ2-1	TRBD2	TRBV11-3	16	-	TGTGCCAGCAGCCAAAGGCTAGCGGACAAATACAATGAGCAGTTCTTC	CASSQRLADKYNEQFF
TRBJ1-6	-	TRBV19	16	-	TGTGCCAGTAGTCGCTCTAGGGGTTTTCTAGATTCACCCCTCCACTTT	CASSRSRGFLDSPLHF
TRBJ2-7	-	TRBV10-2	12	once	TGCGCCAGCAGTGATAGTAGTTACGAGCAGTACTTC	CASSDSSYEQYF
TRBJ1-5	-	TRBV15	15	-	TGTGCCACCAGCAGCGGCGGGGTGGGGAATCAGCCCCAGCATTTT	CATSSGGVGNQPQHF
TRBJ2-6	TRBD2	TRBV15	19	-	TGTGCCACCACCTCTGCCAGTCCGGGACTACCCTCTTGGGCCAACGTCCTGACTTTC	CATTSASPGLPSWANVLTF
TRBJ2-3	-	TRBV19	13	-	TGTGCCAGTAGTATCGGCAGGCCAGATACGCAGTATTTT	CASSIGRPDTQYF
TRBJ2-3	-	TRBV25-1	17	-	TGTGCCAGCAGTGATCTGGACGGCGGGGCATATGGAGATACGCAGTATTTT	CASSDLDGGAYGDTQYF
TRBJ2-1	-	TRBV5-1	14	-	TGCGCCAGCAGCTCGATAGCGGACTACAATGAGCAGTTCTTC	CASSSIADYNEQFF
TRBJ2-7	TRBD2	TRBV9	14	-	TGTGCCAGCAGCGCCGGGACTAGCTCCTACGAGCAGTACTTC	CASSAGTSSYEQYF
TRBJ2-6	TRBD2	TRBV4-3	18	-	TGCGCCAGCAGCCAAGAGGGACTAGCGGGCTCTGGGGCCAACGTCCTGACTTTC	CASSQEGLAGSGANVLTF
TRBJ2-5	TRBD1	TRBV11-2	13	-	TGTGCCAGCAGCTTGGGGACAGGGGGGACCCAGTACTTC	CASSLGTGGTQYF
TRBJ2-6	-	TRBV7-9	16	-	TGTGCCATCCGGGGAGGAAAAAGCTCTGGGGCCAACGTCCTGACTTTC	CAIRGGKSSGANVLTF
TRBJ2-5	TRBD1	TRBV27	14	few	TGTGCCAGCAGTTACCAGGGGGTGGTGGAGACCCAGTACTTC	CASSYQGVVETQYF
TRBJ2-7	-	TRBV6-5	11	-	TGTGCCAGCGGAGGGAACTACGAGCAGTACTTC	CASGGNYEQYF
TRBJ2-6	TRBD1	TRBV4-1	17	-	TGCGCCAGCAGCCAGACAGGACAGGGAACTGGGGCCAACGTCCTGACTTTC	CASSQTGQGTGANVLTF
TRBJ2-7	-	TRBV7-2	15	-	TGTGCCAGCAGCTTAAACGGGGAAAGCTCCTACGAGCAGTACTTC	CASSLNGESSYEQYF
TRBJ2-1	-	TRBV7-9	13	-	TGTGCCAGCAGCCCAAGGACCGGCGGTGAGCAGTTCTTC	CASSPRTGGEQFF
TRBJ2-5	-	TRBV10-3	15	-	TGTGCCATCTCCCCTGGCGGGATGTACCAAGAGACCCAGTACTTC	CAISPGGMYQETQYF
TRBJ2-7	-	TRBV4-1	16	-	TGCGCCAGCAGCGCCCGAGTGGACGGAGTATCCTACGAGCAGTACTTC	CASSARVDGVSYEQYF
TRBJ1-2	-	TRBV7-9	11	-	TGTGCCAGCAGCAACAGCTATGGCTACACCTTC	CASSNSYGYTF
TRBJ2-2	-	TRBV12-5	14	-	TGTGCTAGTGCCTTGGAGGGGAACACCGGGGAGCTGTTTTTT	CASALEGNTGELFF
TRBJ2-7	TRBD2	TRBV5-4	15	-	TGTGCCAGCAGGGACCCGACTAGCGGTACCTACGAGCAGTACTTC	CASRDPTSGTYEQYF
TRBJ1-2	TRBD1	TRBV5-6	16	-	TGTGCCAGCAGCCGGTTAGGACAGGGACTTAACTATGGCTACACCTTC	CASSRLGQGLNYGYTF
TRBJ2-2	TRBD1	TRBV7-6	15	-	TGTGCCAGCAGTCCGGGGACAGGGGACACCGGGGAGCTGTTTTTT	CASSPGTGDTGELFF
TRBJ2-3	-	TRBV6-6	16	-	TGTGCCAGCAGTTCAGTGGACTGGTCCGGTGCAGATACGCAGTATTTT	CASSSVDWSGADTQYF
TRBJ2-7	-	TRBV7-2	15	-	TGTGCCAGCAGCTTTGGCAGGGCGTACTCCTACGAGCAGTACTTC	CASSFGRAYSYEQYF
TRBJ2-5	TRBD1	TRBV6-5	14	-	TGTGCCAGCAGTTACGGCCGACAGGGGGAGACCCAGTACTTC	CASSYGRQGETQYF
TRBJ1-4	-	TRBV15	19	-	TGTGCCACCAGCAGAGGAGACCACAGGGTTGGGTCAACTAATGAAAAACTGTTTTTT	CATSRGDHRVGSTNEKLFF
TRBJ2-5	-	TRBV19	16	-	TGTGCCAGTAGTCAAGGGGACGGGCGAAATGTCGAGACCCAGTACTTC	CASSQGDGRNVETQYF
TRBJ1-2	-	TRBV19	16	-	TGTGCCAGTAGTAACGTGGAGGGAGACTCTAACTATGGCTACACCTTC	CASSNVEGDSNYGYTF